The sample holds a few counts of the clone carrying this T cell receptor beta chain. Its antigen remains unidentified. These data come from a study of T-cell memory formation after mild COVID-19. This CDR3 is built from 14 residues. The germline V and J ends were trimmed by 2 bases and 3 bases, with 13 bases remaining between them. In germline, CDR1 is DFQATT, CDR2 SNEGSKA (reference sequence). Points from the study as a whole: Specificity for SARS-CoV-2 was not confirmed among the second-wave clones peaking on day 37. CD4+ contracting clones were found mainly in CM and EM, and CD8+ ones in EMRA.

MiXCR was run by TCRdb on the 5' RACE reads, yielding one entry per CDR3 protein. The repertoire holds 250,000 to 350,000 distinct CDR3 sequences, with approximately 15% as singletons. The sequence was obtained from a young man who had mild COVID-19 (a few samples of this study predate the infection). Cell type and time point are not known. The sequencing input was PBMCs or a T cell subset sorted from them (not recorded which). The chain joins TRBV20-1 to TRBJ1-1; no clear D. CDR3 coding DNA: TGCAGTGCTAGACGACCGCCGGTTGACACTGAAGCTTTCTTT. This encodes CSARRPPVDTEAFF.